Listed below are T cell receptor beta chains from one sample, sequenced in a study of blood T cell dynamics during melanoma immunotherapy. This table comes from immunoSEQ multiplex PCR, and its TCRdb copy is limited to in-frame clones, with some not included. The table has 10,000 or so clones, approximately 80% seen once. This specimen consisted of blood, obtained from a patient treated with checkpoint blockade. The receptor source for this set is a human donor with melanoma. Both conserved end residues are part of each CDR3. The order of the fields is J gene, D gene, V gene, clone size, CDR3 DNA, CDR3 protein. D genes are given only for firm matches. Clone size, where shown, is once, few, many, or a class for clones that have expanded.

j_gene: TRBJ1-3; d_gene: TRBD1; v_gene: TRBV10-3; abundance: .; CDR3nt: TGTGCCATCAGTACAGGGGGGTTCGGAAACACCATATATTTT; CDR3aa: CAISTGGFGNTIYF
j_gene: TRBJ1-6; d_gene: .; v_gene: TRBV7-3; abundance: .; CDR3nt: TGTGCCAGCAGCTCTCAGGGGTATAATTCACCCCTCCACTTT; CDR3aa: CASSSQGYNSPLHF
j_gene: TRBJ1-3; d_gene: .; v_gene: TRBV19; abundance: .; CDR3nt: TGTGCCAGTAGTCCGTGGGGGGAGTCGAGCTCTGGAAACACCATATATTTT; CDR3aa: CASSPWGESSSGNTIYF
j_gene: TRBJ1-4; d_gene: .; v_gene: TRBV7-2; abundance: .; CDR3nt: TGTGCCAGCAGCTCGGACCCTGCAACTAATGAAAAACTGTTTTTT; CDR3aa: CASSSDPATNEKLFF
j_gene: TRBJ1-3; d_gene: .; v_gene: TRBV19; abundance: few; CDR3nt: TGTGCCAGTAGTATCGGAAGGTCTGGAAACACCATATATTTT; CDR3aa: CASSIGRSGNTIYF
j_gene: TRBJ2-3; d_gene: TRBD2; v_gene: TRBV9; abundance: .; CDR3nt: TGTGCCAGCAGCTCTCGACTAGCGGGAGAGGTCACAGATACGCAGTATTTT; CDR3aa: CASSSRLAGEVTDTQYF
j_gene: TRBJ1-5; d_gene: .; v_gene: TRBV9; abundance: .; CDR3nt: TGTGCCAGCAGCCCTACAGGGCTAAGCAATCAGCCCCAGCATTTT; CDR3aa: CASSPTGLSNQPQHF
j_gene: TRBJ2-4; d_gene: TRBD2; v_gene: TRBV11-2; abundance: .; CDR3nt: TGTGCCAGCAGCTTCTCCGGGGGGGACATTCAGTACTTC; CDR3aa: CASSFSGGDIQYF
j_gene: TRBJ2-5; d_gene: .; v_gene: TRBV5-1; abundance: .; CDR3nt: TGCGCCAGCAGCTTGGGAGGTCGGGGGGCCGACCAAGAGACCCAGTACTTC; CDR3aa: CASSLGGRGADQETQYF
j_gene: TRBJ1-2; d_gene: TRBD1; v_gene: TRBV6-1; abundance: .; CDR3nt: TGTGCCAGCCCGGGACAGAATTACTATGGCTACACCTTC; CDR3aa: CASPGQNYYGYTF
j_gene: TRBJ1-2; d_gene: .; v_gene: TRBV4-3; abundance: .; CDR3nt: TGCGCCAGCAGCCAAGAGGAACAGCAGCGGGGGGCCCTCTATGGCTACACCTTC; CDR3aa: CASSQEEQQRGALYGYTF
j_gene: TRBJ2-6; d_gene: .; v_gene: TRBV5-1; abundance: .; CDR3nt: TGCGCCAGCAGCTTGGGCCCGGGATCATACTCTGGGGCCAACGTCCTGACTTTC; CDR3aa: CASSLGPGSYSGANVLTF
j_gene: TRBJ1-5; d_gene: .; v_gene: TRBV5-8; abundance: .; CDR3nt: TGTGCCAGCAGCCACTCTCAGGGGCGAGGCAATCAGCCCCAGCATTTT; CDR3aa: CASSHSQGRGNQPQHF
j_gene: TRBJ1-1; d_gene: TRBD1; v_gene: TRBV7-2; abundance: .; CDR3nt: TGTGCCAGCAGCTCACATCCGGGACAGTTGAACACTGAAGCTTTCTTT; CDR3aa: CASSSHPGQLNTEAFF
j_gene: TRBJ1-1; d_gene: TRBD1; v_gene: TRBV5-1; abundance: few; CDR3nt: TGCGCCAGCAGCTTGGGACAGGGAAAAACTGAAGCTTTCTTT; CDR3aa: CASSLGQGKTEAFF
j_gene: TRBJ2-3; d_gene: .; v_gene: TRBV19; abundance: .; CDR3nt: TGTGCCAGTAGAAAGAGGGGGATCTGGGACCCTACATACACAGATACGCAGTATTTT; CDR3aa: CASRKRGIWDPTYTDTQYF
j_gene: TRBJ1-1; d_gene: TRBD1; v_gene: TRBV4-2; abundance: .; CDR3nt: TGTGCCAGCAGCTTGGCAGGACAGGGAGGATACACTGAAGCTTTCTTT; CDR3aa: CASSLAGQGGYTEAFF
j_gene: TRBJ1-2; d_gene: .; v_gene: TRBV14; abundance: .; CDR3nt: TGTGCCAGCAGCCAACAACAGCACTATGGCTACACCTTC; CDR3aa: CASSQQQHYGYTF
j_gene: TRBJ2-1; d_gene: .; v_gene: TRBV6-6; abundance: .; CDR3nt: TGTGCCAGCAGTGGGGAGAGGAGGAATGAGCAGTTCTTC; CDR3aa: CASSGERRNEQFF
j_gene: TRBJ1-5; d_gene: TRBD1; v_gene: TRBV28; abundance: few; CDR3nt: TGTGCCAGCAGTCCTATTACAGGGGGCGCTTCTCAGCCCCAGCATTTT; CDR3aa: CASSPITGGASQPQHF
j_gene: TRBJ1-1; d_gene: .; v_gene: TRBV6-5; abundance: .; CDR3nt: TGTGCCAGCAGCCTAGTCGGGGGAATCGCTGAAGCTTTCTTT; CDR3aa: CASSLVGGIAEAFF
j_gene: TRBJ2-5; d_gene: TRBD1; v_gene: TRBV7-2; abundance: .; CDR3nt: TGTGCCAGCAGCCAATCCTGGACAGGGAGGGAGACCCAGTACTTC; CDR3aa: CASSQSWTGRETQYF
j_gene: TRBJ2-7; d_gene: .; v_gene: TRBV6-5; abundance: .; CDR3nt: TGTGCCAGCAGTACCCAGGTGGGCGAGCAGTACTTC; CDR3aa: CASSTQVGEQYF
j_gene: TRBJ1-2; d_gene: .; v_gene: TRBV29-1; abundance: few; CDR3nt: TGCAGCGTTGCTGGGGGCTATGGCTACACCTTC; CDR3aa: CSVAGGYGYTF
j_gene: TRBJ2-3; d_gene: TRBD2; v_gene: TRBV9; abundance: .; CDR3nt: TGTGCCAGCAGCGTAGGGGGTAGCGGGATACATACGCAGTATTTT; CDR3aa: CASSVGGSGIHTQYF
j_gene: TRBJ2-2; d_gene: .; v_gene: TRBV7-3; abundance: .; CDR3nt: TGTGCCAGCAGCCAGAATGGGGGCCTGGACACCGGGGAGCTGTTTTTT; CDR3aa: CASSQNGGLDTGELFF
j_gene: TRBJ1-5; d_gene: TRBD1; v_gene: TRBV5-4; abundance: .; CDR3nt: TGTGCCAGCAGCTCGGGACAGGGGGGCCAGCCCCAGCATTTT; CDR3aa: CASSSGQGGQPQHF
j_gene: TRBJ2-3; d_gene: TRBD2; v_gene: TRBV7-9; abundance: .; CDR3nt: TGTGCCAGCAGTCGGACTAGCGGGAGGGTGCTGGATACGCAGTATTTT; CDR3aa: CASSRTSGRVLDTQYF
j_gene: TRBJ1-5; d_gene: TRBD1; v_gene: TRBV30; abundance: few; CDR3nt: TGTGCCTGGAGCGGACAGGGAGGTGATCAGCCCCAGCATTTT; CDR3aa: CAWSGQGGDQPQHF
j_gene: TRBJ2-5; d_gene: TRBD1; v_gene: TRBV5-4; abundance: .; CDR3nt: TGTGCCAGCAGCCCCCGGACAGGGGAAGAGACCCAGTACTTC; CDR3aa: CASSPRTGEETQYF
j_gene: TRBJ2-6; d_gene: .; v_gene: TRBV5-1; abundance: .; CDR3nt: TGCGCCAGCAGCTCCCTCATAGCAGGCTCCGGGGCCAACGTCCTGACTTTC; CDR3aa: CASSSLIAGSGANVLTF
j_gene: TRBJ2-1; d_gene: .; v_gene: TRBV11-2; abundance: .; CDR3nt: TGTGCCAGCAGCTCCGGACTGTACAATGAGCAGTTCTTC; CDR3aa: CASSSGLYNEQFF
j_gene: TRBJ2-5; d_gene: TRBD2; v_gene: TRBV19; abundance: .; CDR3nt: TGTGCCAGTAGTACCCCGGGACTAGCGGCGACCCAAGAGACCCAGTACTTC; CDR3aa: CASSTPGLAATQETQYF
j_gene: TRBJ1-3; d_gene: TRBD1; v_gene: TRBV7-6; abundance: .; CDR3nt: TGTGCCAGCAGCTTAGAGGCCAGGGGGCGTGGAAACACCATATATTTT; CDR3aa: CASSLEARGRGNTIYF
j_gene: TRBJ1-4; d_gene: .; v_gene: TRBV7-8; abundance: medium-sized; CDR3nt: TGTGCCAGCAGCTTATGGTCCCGTGATAATGAAAAACTGTTTTTT; CDR3aa: CASSLWSRDNEKLFF
j_gene: TRBJ1-1; d_gene: TRBD1; v_gene: TRBV18; abundance: .; CDR3nt: TGTGCCAGCTCACCGGAGACAGGGGACGTGAAGGCTTTCTTT; CDR3aa: CASSPETGDVKAFF
j_gene: TRBJ1-2; d_gene: .; v_gene: TRBV2; abundance: .; CDR3nt: TGTGCCAGCAGTGTCGGGACACCAACAAACTATGGCTACACCTTC; CDR3aa: CASSVGTPTNYGYTF
j_gene: TRBJ1-4; d_gene: .; v_gene: TRBV21-1; abundance: .; CDR3nt: TGTGCCAGCATCCTAAAGAGAGGACAGGGAGGGGCAACTAATGAAAAACTGTTTTTT; CDR3aa: CASILKRGQGGATNEKLFF
j_gene: TRBJ1-2; d_gene: .; v_gene: TRBV28; abundance: once; CDR3nt: TGTGCCAGCAGAGCCGGGTCCAGGTACTATGGCTACACCTTC; CDR3aa: CASRAGSRYYGYTF
j_gene: TRBJ1-2; d_gene: TRBD1; v_gene: TRBV4-2; abundance: .; CDR3nt: TGTGCCAGCAGCTTGCCCTCGGGACAGGGCGACTATGGCTACACCTTC; CDR3aa: CASSLPSGQGDYGYTF
j_gene: TRBJ1-5; d_gene: .; v_gene: TRBV19; abundance: .; CDR3nt: TGTGCCAGTAGTATGGGGGGTGCCAATCAGCCCCAGCATTTT; CDR3aa: CASSMGGANQPQHF
j_gene: TRBJ1-2; d_gene: TRBD1; v_gene: TRBV14; abundance: .; CDR3nt: TGTGCCAGCAGCCTACAGGGGCTTGGTGGCTACACCTTC; CDR3aa: CASSLQGLGGYTF
j_gene: TRBJ2-7; d_gene: TRBD2; v_gene: TRBV6-5; abundance: .; CDR3nt: TGTGCCAGCAGTTACGGGGCGGGAGACTCCTACGAGCAGTACTTC; CDR3aa: CASSYGAGDSYEQYF
j_gene: TRBJ2-2; d_gene: TRBD1; v_gene: TRBV4-1; abundance: once; CDR3nt: TGCGCCAGCAGCCAAGAAAGGACAGGGGTCGCGAACACCGGGGAGCTGTTTTTT; CDR3aa: CASSQERTGVANTGELFF
j_gene: TRBJ2-7; d_gene: .; v_gene: TRBV5-6; abundance: .; CDR3nt: TGTGCCAGCAGCTTGTGGAAGGTTATCCACGAGCAGTACTTC; CDR3aa: CASSLWKVIHEQYF
j_gene: TRBJ1-5; d_gene: .; v_gene: TRBV4-3; abundance: .; CDR3nt: TGCGCCAGCAGCCAAACAGGATCTGATCAGCCCCAGCATTTT; CDR3aa: CASSQTGSDQPQHF
j_gene: TRBJ1-5; d_gene: .; v_gene: TRBV9; abundance: .; CDR3nt: TGTGCCAGCGGCGCAGGGAGCAATCAGCCCCAGCATTTT; CDR3aa: CASGAGSNQPQHF
j_gene: TRBJ2-1; d_gene: .; v_gene: TRBV5-1; abundance: .; CDR3nt: TGCGCCAGCAGCTTGGGGAGCCGGGGATCCTACAATGAGCAGTTCTTC; CDR3aa: CASSLGSRGSYNEQFF
j_gene: TRBJ2-5; d_gene: TRBD2; v_gene: TRBV10-2; abundance: .; CDR3nt: TGCGCCAGCAGGAACTTTAGCGGGGGGGTAGAAGAGACCCAGTACTTC; CDR3aa: CASRNFSGGVEETQYF
j_gene: TRBJ2-4; d_gene: .; v_gene: TRBV5-5; abundance: .; CDR3nt: TGTGCCAGCAGCTTAGGAGAAGCCAAAAACATTCAGTACTTC; CDR3aa: CASSLGEAKNIQYF
j_gene: TRBJ1-4; d_gene: .; v_gene: TRBV4-1; abundance: .; CDR3nt: TGCGCCAGCAGCCCAGCGTTACAAGCAACTAATGAAAAACTGTTTTTT; CDR3aa: CASSPALQATNEKLFF
j_gene: TRBJ1-1; d_gene: .; v_gene: TRBV7-2; abundance: once; CDR3nt: TGTGCCAGCAGCTTAAGGGGCAGGGTGAACACTGAAGCTTTCTTT; CDR3aa: CASSLRGRVNTEAFF
j_gene: TRBJ1-2; d_gene: .; v_gene: TRBV29-1; abundance: .; CDR3nt: TGCAGCGTTGAGAGTAACTATGGCTACACCTTC; CDR3aa: CSVESNYGYTF
j_gene: TRBJ1-1; d_gene: .; v_gene: TRBV6-5; abundance: .; CDR3nt: TGTGCCAGCAGTTACGGGGGGTCCGTGAACACTGAAGCTTTCTTT; CDR3aa: CASSYGGSVNTEAFF
j_gene: TRBJ2-1; d_gene: .; v_gene: TRBV5-5; abundance: .; CDR3nt: TGTGCCAGCAGCCTAAACAAGCTAAATGAGCAGTTCTTC; CDR3aa: CASSLNKLNEQFF
j_gene: TRBJ1-3; d_gene: .; v_gene: TRBV5-8; abundance: .; CDR3nt: TGTGCCAGCAGCCTTCAGAGCTCTGGAAACACCATATATTTT; CDR3aa: CASSLQSSGNTIYF
j_gene: TRBJ2-3; d_gene: TRBD2; v_gene: TRBV9; abundance: .; CDR3nt: TGTGCCAGCAGCTACCGGGGGGGGACCTCAGATACGCAGTATTTT; CDR3aa: CASSYRGGTSDTQYF
j_gene: TRBJ1-6; d_gene: .; v_gene: TRBV7-3; abundance: few; CDR3nt: TGTGCCAGCAGCTTAGGGCCATATAATTCACCCCTCCACTTT; CDR3aa: CASSLGPYNSPLHF